What follows is one T cell receptor (beta chain) and its context. Antigen unknown. This record comes from a study of CD8+ T cells in alopecia areata. Looking at the study overall: Tofacitinib dosing lasted 6 to 18 months, which was then followed by 6 months off drug. Study-wide points: Sequence data from scalp samples additionally include resident alphabeta T cells of normal skin. An increase in clonality over normal scalp was evident in lesional scalp, especially alopecia totalis/universalis.

Once RNA had been extracted, it was reverse transcribed into cDNA to act as the sequencing template. The method was immunoSEQ multiplex PCR; TCRdb's version includes in-frame clones alone and lacks a portion of them. The table shows about 150,000 clones, with more than 40% occurring only once. Collected material from alopecia areata patients comprised lesional scalp punch biopsies and peripheral blood. Germline CDR1 reads SGHNT; CDR2 reads YYREEE (reference sequence). The CDR3 extends over 14 amino acids. Trimming removed 3 bases at V and 6 bases at J, with 15 bases between. The source material was CD4+ T cells sorted from blood. The chain recombines TRBV5-4 with TRBJ1-2; no reliable D call. The source of this sequence is a human donor with alopecia areata. CDR3 in DNA: TGTGCCAGCAGCTCTGGACGAGGGAGGGATGGCTACACCTTC. Protein sequence: CASSSGRGRDGYTF.